The entry below describes one TCR beta chain. Its cognate antigen is unknown. All gene names here are mouse names. The sequenced fragment ends 1 residue before the CDR3 boundary, so the rest is inferred from the germline J gene. Trimming removed 4 bases from V and 4 bases from J; junction bases left unmatched: 2. Germline values: CDR1 KGHPV, CDR2 FQNQEV (reference sequence). CDR3 length: 15 residues. The sample is drawn from a study of tissue T cells after allogeneic stem cell transplantation. As to time point: mouse harvest day 7 after allogeneic transplant. Tail vein injection delivered 10^7 T-cell-depleted bone marrow cells and 10^6 splenic CD5+ T cells. Mice had MHC-mismatched B6 into BALB/c GVHD, sampled day 7 or 14. Whole-study results and caveats: Motif-based clustering found tissue-specific repertoire signatures shared across patients, though few clones were shared. Tissue-detected TCR repertoire was only partly captured by blood and spleen T cells.

The repertoire was sequenced with immunoSEQ multiplex PCR; TCRdb's copy has only in-frame clones and lacks some. The sample includes some 7,600 clones, roughly half seen only once; the top ten take more than 10%. The chain recombines TRBV26 with TRBJ1-6; 9 bases are shared with TRBD1. TRBJ1-6 is an open reading frame whose function is uncertain. This TCR came from a female BALB/c mouse given C57BL/6 T cells with graft-versus-host disease after an allogeneic hematopoietic cell transplant. Sequenced material: lymph node tissue. The part of the CDR3 DNA that was read is TGTGCCAGCAGTCCCGGGACAGGGTATAATTCGCCCCTCTAC. It codes for CASSPGTGYNSPLY. The full-length CDR3 reads as CASSPGTGYNSPLYF.